This T cell receptor beta chain was recorded in a study of PD-L1 blockade in urothelial cancer. The table came from immunoSEQ multiplex PCR; TCRdb's copy has only in-frame clones and leaves some out. The table shows around 69,000 clones, with around 90% occurring only once. Germline V CDR1 and CDR2: SGHVS, FQNEAQ. The CDR3 length is 15 residues. J lost 2 bases, V lost 4 bases, and 2 bases had no gene match. Sample time point: peripheral blood 6 weeks after treatment start. This clone was seen only a few times. The sequence came from a woman over 75 with urothelial cancer. V is TRBV7-8 and J is TRBJ2-2; TRBD2 matches at 9 bases. This specimen consisted of PBMCs, obtained around atezolizumab (anti-PD-L1) treatment. CDR3 sequence (DNA): TGTGCCAGCAGCTCGACTAGCGGTAACACCGGGGAGCTGTTTTTT. Protein: CASSSTSGNTGELFF.